The rows below give T cell receptor beta chains drawn from one sample of a study of blood T cell repertoires in COVID-19. Libraries were prepared by immunoSEQ multiplex PCR; TCRdb keeps only in-frame clonotypes and omits some of them. The sample consists of under 250,000 clones, about three quarters of them appearing once. Sequenced input: peripheral blood. These receptors were taken from a woman aged 65 to 85 with acute or convalescent COVID-19. Each CDR3 is given with its conserved first and last residue. Fields, in order: clone size, J gene, D gene, V gene, CDR3 DNA, CDR3 protein. A D gene is named only where the DNA matches it firmly. Size values are once, few and many counts, or a class for expanded clones, and some rows have none.

. TRBJ2-3 TRBD2 TRBV28 TGTGCCAGCACCTATAGCGGGAGCGGTGGAGATACGCAGTATTTT CASTYSGSGGDTQYF
. TRBJ1-5 TRBD1 TRBV6-5 TGTGCCAGCAGGGGGGGACAGGGCGACAATCAGCCCCAGCATTTT CASRGGQGDNQPQHF
. TRBJ2-7 TRBD1 TRBV14 TGTGCCAGCAGCCCCCGTGGGGGGACAGGGGGCAGCGAGCAGTACTTC CASSPRGGTGGSEQYF
. TRBJ2-1 . TRBV27 TGTGCCAGCAGTTCCCGATACAGGGATAATACCTACAATGAGCAGTTCTTC CASSSRYRDNTYNEQFF
once TRBJ2-7 . TRBV4-1 TGCGCCAGCAGCCAAGATGCGCGTGGGGCCGAGCAGTACTTC CASSQDARGAEQYF
. TRBJ2-1 . TRBV12-3/TRBV12-4 TGTGCCAGCAGTTTATTAGGAGACAATGAGCAGTTCTTC CASSLLGDNEQFF
. TRBJ2-1 TRBD1 TRBV6-6 TGTGCCAGCAGTTACCCAGGACAGGGGATCAATGAGCAGTTCTTC CASSYPGQGINEQFF
. TRBJ2-7 TRBD2 TRBV28 TGTGCCAGCAGGCGTCCCCTCAGAGCGGGAGTCAGTGAGCAGTACTTC CASRRPLRAGVSEQYF
. TRBJ1-2 . TRBV18 TGTGCCAGCTCACCAGCGGATATGGGCTACACCTTC CASSPADMGYTF
. TRBJ1-1 . TRBV15 TGTGCCACCAGCGGACGACAGGCAAACACTGAAGCTTTCTTT CATSGRQANTEAFF
. TRBJ1-2 . TRBV27 TGTGCCAGCAGCTCACTGGACAGAAGTGGCTACACCTTC CASSSLDRSGYTF
. TRBJ2-7 TRBD2 TRBV3-1/TRBV3-2 TGTGCCAGCAGCCAAGGACTAGCGGGATATAGGCAGTACTTC CASSQGLAGYRQYF
once TRBJ1-1 . TRBV28 TGTGCCAGCCTAATGAACACTGAAGCTTTCTTT CASLMNTEAFF
. TRBJ1-1 . TRBV3-1/TRBV3-2 TGTGCCAGCAGCCCTCAAATACAGAACACTGAAGCTTTCTTT CASSPQIQNTEAFF
. TRBJ1-1 . TRBV6-6 TGTGCCAGCAGTTACTCGAATGGGGGGACTGAAGCTTTCTTT CASSYSNGGTEAFF
once TRBJ2-2 TRBD2 TRBV2 TGTGCCACTAATAGCGGGAGTGGGACCGGGGAGCTGTTTTTT CATNSGSGTGELFF
. TRBJ1-4 . TRBV29-1 TGCAGCGCCCTTTCCGGTAATGAAAAACTGTTTTTT CSALSGNEKLFF
once TRBJ2-1 TRBD2 TRBV5-4 TGTGCCAGCAGCCGAAGCTCTGGACTAGCGGGGAATGAGCAGTTCTTC CASSRSSGLAGNEQFF
. TRBJ1-6 . TRBV4-2 TGTGCCAGCAGCCAAAGTGACAGGTTGAATTCACCCCTCCACTTT CASSQSDRLNSPLHF
. TRBJ2-5 . TRBV9 TGTGCCAGCAGCCCCAACAGCGTTATAGGAGGAGAGACCCAGTACTTC CASSPNSVIGGETQYF
. TRBJ2-7 . TRBV19 TGTGCCAGTACCACCACGAGGAGCCCCTACGAGCAGTACTTC CASTTTRSPYEQYF
. TRBJ1-6 TRBD1 TRBV2 TGTGCCAGCGGTCTCATCGGACAGGGGGCTCATTCACCCCTCCACTTT CASGLIGQGAHSPLHF
. TRBJ2-5 TRBD1 TRBV2 TGTGCCAGCAGTGCCGAGACAGGGTTGGAAGAGACCCAGTACTTC CASSAETGLEETQYF
. TRBJ2-7 TRBD1 TRBV27 TGTGCCAGCACCTCGCCGGGACAGGGGGACTACGAGCAGTACTTC CASTSPGQGDYEQYF
. TRBJ2-3 . TRBV28 TGTGCCAGCAGTAGACAGTCCACAGATACGCAGTATTTT CASSRQSTDTQYF
few TRBJ1-6 . TRBV2 TGTGCCAGCAGGTGGAGGGGAAACTCACCCCTCCACTTT CASRWRGNSPLHF
once TRBJ1-5 TRBD1 TRBV27 TGTGCCAGCAGTTTCGGGACAGAGCAGCCCCAGCATTTT CASSFGTEQPQHF
. TRBJ1-1 TRBD1 TRBV10-3 TGTGCCATCAGTGACCTACAGGGGGTGAACACTGAAGCTTTCTTT CAISDLQGVNTEAFF
. TRBJ2-1 TRBD2 TRBV6-5 TGTGCCAGCAGACTTGTGGAGCGGGATAACAATGAGCAGTTCTTC CASRLVERDNNEQFF
. TRBJ2-2 TRBD2 TRBV9 TGTGCCAGCAGTTACATGGGGAGGGACACCGGGGAGCTGTTTTTT CASSYMGRDTGELFF
. TRBJ2-7 TRBD1 TRBV30 TGTGCCTGGAGTGAGGGACAGCCCTTCCCCTACGAGCAGTACTTC CAWSEGQPFPYEQYF
. TRBJ2-3 TRBD2 TRBV4-1 TGCGCCAGCAGAACGGGAGGGTCCACAGATACGCAGTATTTT CASRTGGSTDTQYF
once TRBJ2-7 TRBD2 TRBV6-1 TGTGCCAGCAGTGATGCGGGACTAGCGAAACACGAGCAGTACTTC CASSDAGLAKHEQYF
few TRBJ1-4 . TRBV6-5 TGTGCCAGCAGTCGACAGGTTAATGAAAAACTGTTTTTT CASSRQVNEKLFF
. TRBJ1-5 . TRBV28 TGTGCCAGCAGCGGGAGCTCGACCGGGAATCAGCCCCAGCATTTT CASSGSSTGNQPQHF
. TRBJ2-1 TRBD2 TRBV5-4 TGTGCCAGCAGCTTGCCTAGCGGCCCCTCCTACAATGAGCAGTTCTTC CASSLPSGPSYNEQFF
. TRBJ2-7 TRBD1 TRBV28 TGTGCCAGCAGTTTTCTGGGACAGGGTTCCGAGCAGTACTTC CASSFLGQGSEQYF
. TRBJ2-2 . TRBV2 TGTGCCAGCAGTGAAACAGGCCCCTGGGACACCGGGGAGCTGTTTTTT CASSETGPWDTGELFF
. TRBJ2-1 . TRBV28 TGTGCCAGCAGTTTATGGGGGGCAGGCTACAATGAGCAGTTCTTC CASSLWGAGYNEQFF
. TRBJ2-3 TRBD1 TRBV30 TGTGCCTGGAGTGTACAAGGGGGCGGCACAGATACGCAGTATTTT CAWSVQGGGTDTQYF
. TRBJ1-3 . TRBV29-1 TGCAGCGCGTCACGGGGGGTATCGGGAAACACCATATATTTT CSASRGVSGNTIYF
. TRBJ2-1 TRBD2 TRBV19 TGTGCCAGTAGTATAGGCGGGACTAGCGGGAGGGCCGGCAATGAGCAGTTCTTC CASSIGGTSGRAGNEQFF
. TRBJ2-2 . TRBV5-1 TGCGCCAGCAGCTTGGTACAGGCATTCACCGGGGAGCTGTTTTTT CASSLVQAFTGELFF
. TRBJ1-5 TRBD1 TRBV7-9 TGTGCCAGCAGCCGAGTCGTGGGACAGGGGATCTATAGCAATCAGCCCCAGCATTTT CASSRVVGQGIYSNQPQHF
. TRBJ2-7 TRBD1 TRBV13 TGTGCCAGCAGCTCTCGGACAGGGATGGGCTACGAGCAGTACTTC CASSSRTGMGYEQYF